Sequencing of this T cell receptor beta chain was carried out in a study of prognosis after radiotherapy for stage I lung cancer. The CDR3 loop spans 14 amino acids. Germline lookup yields CDR1 MNHEY and CDR2 SVGEGT. Deletions cut 7 bases from V and 0 bases from J, with 13 bases between. Two-round multiplex PCR amplified TCR beta CDR3 from genomic DNA. For every TRBV and TRBJ gene, a specific primer was used in first-round PCR. A single record per CDR3 protein comes from TCRdb applying MiXCR to the multiplex PCR reads. The data contain about 51,000 distinct CDR3 sequences, around a third of them seen just once; the ten biggest clones take up roughly 10%. A note on this clonotype: It is likely a read error: a sequence one base away is far more abundant.

This TCR came from a donor over 45 with non-small cell lung cancer. The material sequenced was PBMCs, taken before or after stereotactic body radiation therapy (not recorded which). The chain carries TRBV6-2 or TRBV6-3 and TRBJ2-7; no clear D. CDR3 residues: CASTDSKHSYEQYF. The CDR3 DNA reads as TGTGCCAGCACTGACTCGAAACACTCCTACGAGCAGTACTTC.